This T cell receptor beta chain was captured in a study of T-cell reconstitution after alpha-beta-depleted transplantation in children. Per germline, CDR1 DFQATT and CDR2 SNEGSKA (reference sequence). The V gene lost 0 bases and the J gene lost 6 bases, with 15 bases spanning the gap. This CDR3 spans 15 amino acids. A TCRbeta library incorporating unique molecular identifiers was prepared. TCRdb called the PCR reads again in MiXCR, with one record for every CDR3 protein. Of 150,000 to 250,000 distinct CDR3 sequences in the sample, more than 12% were seen once. The material sequenced was PBMCs from the stem cell graft donor, taken from the stem cell graft. The chain uses TRBV20-1 and TRBJ2-1; tentative D call: TRBD2 (5 bases). The sequence was collected from a human donor who donated a stem cell graft to a child with acute lymphoblastic leukemia. CDR3 loop: CSARDEVGDFNEQFF. In DNA, the CDR3 is TGCAGTGCTAGAGACGAAGTGGGAGACTTCAATGAGCAGTTCTTC.